This is a list of T cell receptor beta chains from one sample in a study of blood T cell repertoires in COVID-19. Repertoires were generated with immunoSEQ multiplex PCR, while TCRdb's copy carries only in-frame clones and drops some. The repertoire includes just over 60,000 clones, approximately 79% of them detected once, and roughly 22% sits in the top ten. Sequenced sample: peripheral blood. Source of these receptors: an elderly woman with active or convalescent COVID-19. Each CDR3 is given with its conserved first and last residue.

J gene: TRBJ2-1; V gene: TRBV7-3; CDR3 protein: CASSASGGFYNEQFF
J gene: TRBJ2-2; V gene: TRBV7-9; CDR3 protein: CASSPGTLRGTGELFF
J gene: TRBJ1-2; V gene: TRBV6-2/TRBV6-3; CDR3 protein: CASSYSIGGSYGYTF
J gene: TRBJ1-1; V gene: TRBV6-4; CDR3 protein: CASSEWRKWSTEAFF
J gene: TRBJ1-1; V gene: TRBV27; CDR3 protein: CASSFGRGWAEAFF
J gene: TRBJ1-2; V gene: TRBV5-1; CDR3 protein: CASSPGAGGNYGYTF
J gene: TRBJ2-1; V gene: TRBV7-9; CDR3 protein: CVSSTLSGGALGSYNEQFF
J gene: TRBJ1-1; V gene: TRBV6-7; CDR3 protein: CASSRQWGGNTEAFF
J gene: TRBJ1-1; V gene: TRBV5-8; CDR3 protein: CASSLEVQGFVAFF
J gene: TRBJ2-1; V gene: TRBV11-2; CDR3 protein: CASSPGLANEQFF
J gene: TRBJ1-1; V gene: TRBV7-8; CDR3 protein: CASSPQQGVNTEAFF
J gene: TRBJ1-2; V gene: TRBV14; CDR3 protein: CASRGGSYGYTF
J gene: TRBJ1-2; V gene: TRBV19; CDR3 protein: CASSITGAEGGYTF
J gene: TRBJ2-7; V gene: TRBV5-6; CDR3 protein: CASSSRGRGSYEQYF
J gene: TRBJ1-1; V gene: TRBV7-2; CDR3 protein: CASSLRRGTEAFF
J gene: TRBJ1-1; V gene: TRBV2; CDR3 protein: CASSLQSEAFF
J gene: TRBJ2-7; V gene: TRBV5-1; CDR3 protein: CASSPPGDEQYF
J gene: TRBJ2-2; V gene: TRBV4-1; CDR3 protein: CASSQVTGGARSGELFF
J gene: TRBJ1-6; V gene: TRBV19; CDR3 protein: CASSTTGSSYNSPLHF
J gene: TRBJ1-6; V gene: TRBV5-6; CDR3 protein: CASSLRGRGSPLHF
J gene: TRBJ1-4; V gene: TRBV5-1; CDR3 protein: CASSLVTGGEKLFF
J gene: TRBJ1-1; V gene: TRBV3-1/TRBV3-2; CDR3 protein: CASTGATEAFF
J gene: TRBJ2-5; V gene: TRBV25-1; CDR3 protein: CASSEPTSGQGWETQYF
J gene: TRBJ1-6; V gene: TRBV6-5; CDR3 protein: CASSSRPDTEGSPLHF
J gene: TRBJ1-2; V gene: TRBV2; CDR3 protein: CASSEWGRGEGPGYTF
J gene: TRBJ1-1; V gene: TRBV27; CDR3 protein: CASSLTRQRNTEAFF
J gene: TRBJ1-2; V gene: TRBV11-2; CDR3 protein: CASSFSGGAGYGYTF
J gene: TRBJ2-2; V gene: TRBV11-2; CDR3 protein: CASSLGDSVTGELFF
J gene: TRBJ2-3; V gene: TRBV3-1/TRBV3-2; CDR3 protein: CASSQLAGDYTQYF
J gene: TRBJ1-2; V gene: TRBV6-5; CDR3 protein: CASSSRTYGYTF
J gene: TRBJ2-3; V gene: TRBV7-3; CDR3 protein: CASSLNSGGALDTQYF
J gene: TRBJ2-3; V gene: TRBV7-3; CDR3 protein: CASSVNTGGARDTQYF
J gene: TRBJ2-7; V gene: TRBV12-5; CDR3 protein: CASGLAPGQGLSYEQYF
J gene: TRBJ1-1; V gene: TRBV2; CDR3 protein: CDSRGLGQAPGFSVF